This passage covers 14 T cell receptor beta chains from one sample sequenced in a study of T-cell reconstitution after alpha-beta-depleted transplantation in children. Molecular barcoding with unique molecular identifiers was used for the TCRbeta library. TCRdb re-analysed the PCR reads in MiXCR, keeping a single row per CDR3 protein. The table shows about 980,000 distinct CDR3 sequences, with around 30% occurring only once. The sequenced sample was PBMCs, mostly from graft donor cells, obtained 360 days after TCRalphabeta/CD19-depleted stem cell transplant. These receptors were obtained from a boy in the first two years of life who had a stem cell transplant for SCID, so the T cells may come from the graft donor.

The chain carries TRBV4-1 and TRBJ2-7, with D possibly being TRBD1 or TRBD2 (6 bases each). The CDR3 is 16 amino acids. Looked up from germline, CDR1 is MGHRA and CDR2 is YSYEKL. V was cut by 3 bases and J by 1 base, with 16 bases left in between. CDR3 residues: CASSQSGALPSYEQYF. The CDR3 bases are TGCGCCAGCAGCCAGTCGGGGGCTCTACCTTCCTACGAGCAGTACTTC.

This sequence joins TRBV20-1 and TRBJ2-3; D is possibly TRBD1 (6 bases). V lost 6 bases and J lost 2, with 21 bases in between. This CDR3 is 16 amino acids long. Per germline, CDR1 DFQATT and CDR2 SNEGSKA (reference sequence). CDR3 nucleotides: TGCAGTGCCCAAAACCTGGGGACACGGGCCACAGATACGCAGTATTTT. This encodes CSAQNLGTRATDTQYF.

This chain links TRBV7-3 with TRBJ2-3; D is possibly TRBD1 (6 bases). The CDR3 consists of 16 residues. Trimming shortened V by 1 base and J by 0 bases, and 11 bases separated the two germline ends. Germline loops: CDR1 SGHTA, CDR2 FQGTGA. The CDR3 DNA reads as TGTGCCAGCAGCTTAATGCGGACAGCGAGCACAGATACGCAGTATTTT. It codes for CASSLMRTASTDTQYF.

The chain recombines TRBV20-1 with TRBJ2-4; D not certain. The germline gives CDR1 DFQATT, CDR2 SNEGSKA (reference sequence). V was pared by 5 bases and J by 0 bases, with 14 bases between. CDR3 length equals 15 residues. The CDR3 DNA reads TGCAGTGCTCCTGTTTTCGGAGCAGCCAAAAACATTCAGTACTTC. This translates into CSAPVFGAAKNIQYF.

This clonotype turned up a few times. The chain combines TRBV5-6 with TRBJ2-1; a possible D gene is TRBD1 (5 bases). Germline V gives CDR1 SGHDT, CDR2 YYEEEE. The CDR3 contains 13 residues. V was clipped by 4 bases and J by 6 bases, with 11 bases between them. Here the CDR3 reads CASSRMQGNEQFF. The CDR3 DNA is TGTGCCAGCAGCAGAATGCAGGGCAATGAGCAGTTCTTC.

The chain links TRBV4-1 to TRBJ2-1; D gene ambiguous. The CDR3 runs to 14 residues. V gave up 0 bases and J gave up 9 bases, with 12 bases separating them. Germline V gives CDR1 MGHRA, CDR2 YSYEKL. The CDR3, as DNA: TGCGCCAGCAGCCAAGAAAGTCGGGTGCGTGAGCAGTTCTTC. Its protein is CASSQESRVREQFF.

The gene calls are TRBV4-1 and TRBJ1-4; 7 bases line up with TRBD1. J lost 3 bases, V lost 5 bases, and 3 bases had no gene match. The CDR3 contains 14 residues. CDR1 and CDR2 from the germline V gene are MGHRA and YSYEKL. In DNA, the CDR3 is TGCGCCAGCAGCAGGGGGCAGGCTAATGAAAAACTGTTTTTT. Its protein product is CASSRGQANEKLFF.

CDR3 sequence reads: CATRGRGPTGELFF. The CDR3 DNA reads as TGTGCCACCCGGGGCAGGGGCCCCACCGGGGAGCTGTTTTTT. This chain connects TRBV15 to TRBJ2-2, with D perhaps TRBD1 (6 bases). Per the germline V gene, CDR1 is LNHNV and CDR2 is YYDKDF (reference sequence). V was shortened by 8 bases and J by 4 bases, with 14 bases between the two germline ends. This CDR3 spans 14 amino acids.

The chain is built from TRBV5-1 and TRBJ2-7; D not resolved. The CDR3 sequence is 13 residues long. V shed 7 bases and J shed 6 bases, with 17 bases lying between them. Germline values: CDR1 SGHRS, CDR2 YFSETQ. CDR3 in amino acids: CASRNTASPEQYF. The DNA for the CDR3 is TGCGCCAGCCGCAACACTGCCTCTCCCGAGCAGTACTTC.

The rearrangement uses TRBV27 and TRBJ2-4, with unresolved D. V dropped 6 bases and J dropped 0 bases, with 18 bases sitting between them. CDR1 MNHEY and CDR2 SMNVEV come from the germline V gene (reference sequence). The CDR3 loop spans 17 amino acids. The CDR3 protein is CASSPSGLNSAKNIQYF. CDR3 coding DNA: TGTGCCAGCAGCCCCTCCGGGCTGAACTCAGCCAAAAACATTCAGTACTTC.

CDR3 bases: TGTGCCAGCACGACCCGGGCCTCCAGAGGGGAGCTGTTTTTT. Its protein product is CASTTRASRGELFF. The chain carries TRBV12-3 or TRBV12-4 and TRBJ2-2; D remains ambiguous. V dropped 7 bases and J dropped 8 bases, with 17 bases sitting between them. The CDR3 contains 14 residues.

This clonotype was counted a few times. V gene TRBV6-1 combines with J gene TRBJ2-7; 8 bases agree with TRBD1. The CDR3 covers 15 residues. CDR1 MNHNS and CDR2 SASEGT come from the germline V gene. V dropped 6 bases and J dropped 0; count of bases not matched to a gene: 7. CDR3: CASRDPGQDSYEQYF. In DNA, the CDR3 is TGTGCCAGCAGAGATCCGGGACAGGACTCCTACGAGCAGTACTTC.

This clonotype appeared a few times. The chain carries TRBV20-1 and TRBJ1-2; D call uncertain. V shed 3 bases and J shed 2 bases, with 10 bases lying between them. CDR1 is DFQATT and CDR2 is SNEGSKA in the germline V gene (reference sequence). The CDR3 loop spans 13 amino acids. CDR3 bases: TGCAGTGCTAGCGCGGGGAGCAACTATGGCTACACCTTC. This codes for CSASAGSNYGYTF.

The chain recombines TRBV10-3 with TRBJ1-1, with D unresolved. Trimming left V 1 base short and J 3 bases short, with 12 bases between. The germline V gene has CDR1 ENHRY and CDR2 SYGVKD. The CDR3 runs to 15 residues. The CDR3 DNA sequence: TGTGCCATCAGTGAGTGGATCGGTCGGGACACTGAAGCTTTCTTT. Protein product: CAISEWIGRDTEAFF.